This T cell receptor (beta chain) was documented in a study of Ad26.COV2.S vaccination and SARS-CoV-2 variants. Overall study: A COV1001 Ad26.COV2.S trial-arm participant provided the sample.

The protocol was immunoSEQ multiplex PCR, while the TCRdb copy is restricted to in-frame clones and leaves out a portion. The table records approximately 240,000 clones, around 87% of them present only once. The ends were cut back, 6 bases at V and 7 bases at J, with 10 bases in the middle. The length of the CDR3 is 13 residues. CDR1 SGHTA and CDR2 FQGNSA come from the germline V gene. As to treatment: roughly 20 received Ad26.COV2.S at low or high dose, single or two shots; about 5 received placebo; per-sample allocation not given. Specimens were obtained on day 63 following the first vaccine or placebo injection. Turning to this clone: Antigen specificity is unknown.

The study's findings and limits: Total T cell responses may have been underestimated by the TCR breadth and depth analyses.

V is TRBV7-2 and J is TRBJ1-6; D not certain. Sequenced here: peripheral blood, sampled in a trial of Ad26.COV2.S vaccine versus placebo. This sequence was found in a person between 18 and 59 years old who received the Ad26.COV2.S COVID-19 vaccine or a placebo. The CDR3 reads CASSPTVNSPLHF. The CDR3 DNA reads as TGTGCCAGCAGTCCGACGGTAAATTCACCCCTCCACTTT.